These 10 T cell receptor beta chains share one sample of origin, sequenced in a study of blood T cell repertoires in COVID-19. The method was immunoSEQ multiplex PCR; TCRdb's version includes in-frame clones alone and lacks a portion of them. Among hundreds of thousands of clones listed, around nine tenths were seen once. Sequenced sample: PBMCs or T cells enriched from blood (not recorded which). All receptors come from a woman aged 18-30 years who had recovered from COVID-19.

The chain couples TRBV11-2 to TRBJ2-7; D is possibly TRBD2 (7 bases). The germline CDR1 and CDR2 sequences are SGHAT and FQNNGV. The length of the CDR3 is 14 residues. Trimming removed 2 bases at V and 4 bases at J, with 12 bases between. Here the CDR3 reads CASSLMGGPYEQYF. CDR3 nucleotides: TGTGCCAGCAGCTTAATGGGGGGGCCTTACGAGCAGTACTTC.

This sequence joins TRBV4-2 and TRBJ2-7, with 9 positions matching TRBD1. J lost 4 bases, V lost 3 bases, and 10 bases had no gene match. The CDR3 extends over 16 amino acids. Germline V lookup: CDR1 LGHNA, CDR2 YNFKEQ. CDR3: CASSQGTGGLIYEQYF. The CDR3 DNA sequence: TGTGCCAGCAGCCAGGGCACAGGGGGCCTCATTTACGAGCAGTACTTC.

The chain is built from TRBV10-2 and TRBJ1-2, with D possibly TRBD1 on 6 matching bases. This CDR3 contains 15 residues. The germline V gene encodes CDR1 WSHSY and CDR2 SAAADI. Trimming took off 2 bases at V and 4 bases at J, with 14 bases between the two ends. The CDR3 protein is CASSETTGSFYGYTF. The CDR3 DNA reads TGCGCCAGCAGTGAGACGACAGGTTCCTTCTATGGCTACACCTTC.

The rearrangement uses TRBV7-8 and TRBJ1-5; D perhaps matches TRBD1 (6 bases). Trimming took off 5 bases at V and 13 bases at J, with 18 bases between the two ends. The germline V gene has CDR1 SGHVS and CDR2 FQNEAQ. The CDR3 has 13 residues. CDR3 sequence (DNA): TGTGCCAGCAGCGCCGGGACACCGGGAAATCAGCATTTT. Its protein is CASSAGTPGNQHF.

The chain employs TRBV6-4 and TRBJ1-5; no clear D. Trimming stripped 9 bases from V and 2 bases from J, with 14 bases between. From germline, CDR1 is MRHNA and CDR2 SNTAGT. CDR3 length equals 14 residues. The CDR3 sequence: CARPPGLGNQPQHF. The DNA of the CDR3 is TGTGCCAGACCTCCGGGGTTGGGCAATCAGCCCCAGCATTTT.

The rearrangement links TRBV5-5 to TRBJ2-1, with D possibly matching TRBD2 (6 bases). CDR1 SGHKS and CDR2 YYEKEE come from the germline V gene (reference sequence). This CDR3 contains 14 residues. V lost 3 bases, J lost 3 bases, and 10 bases lay in between. CDR3 sequence reads: CASSWTGVYNEQFF. DNA for the CDR3: TGTGCCAGCAGCTGGACGGGGGTCTACAATGAGCAGTTCTTC.

V gene TRBV6-2 or TRBV6-3 combines with J gene TRBJ2-5; TRBD2 matches at 11 bases. This CDR3 has 16 residues. Germline V CDR1 and CDR2: MNHEY, SVGEGT. The junction had 5 bases not matched to a gene; V was cut back by 3 bases and J by 2 bases. CDR3 in DNA: TGTGCCAGCAGTTATGCGGGACTAGCGGTACAAGAGACCCAGTACTTC. Amino acids: CASSYAGLAVQETQYF.

The rearrangement joins TRBV7-8 to TRBJ2-1, with D uncertain. Looked up from germline, CDR1 is SGHVS and CDR2 is FQNEAQ. Between the trimmed V and J ends, which lost 2 bases and 0 bases, there was a span of 26 bases. This CDR3 is 21 amino acids long. CDR3 sequence: CASSLRSLWAASSSSYNEQFF. DNA for the CDR3: TGTGCCAGCAGCTTACGGTCGCTGTGGGCAGCCTCCTCGAGCTCCTACAATGAGCAGTTCTTC.

This chain uses TRBV5-5 with TRBJ1-1; 7 nucleotides line up with TRBD1. The trim removed 4 bases at V and 2 bases at J, leaving 2 bases unmatched. This CDR3 is 13 amino acids long. Germline CDR1 is SGHKS and CDR2 is YYEKEE (reference sequence). The CDR3 nucleotides read TGTGCCAGCAGCCAGGGGGTTAACACTGAAGCTTTCTTT. This encodes CASSQGVNTEAFF.

This clone was found a few times. The rearrangement links TRBV4-2 to TRBJ2-1; D is undetermined. V gave up 0 bases and J gave up 0 bases, with 9 bases separating them. The CDR3 sequence is 16 residues long. Germline lookup yields CDR1 LGHNA and CDR2 YNFKEQ. DNA of the CDR3: TGTGCCAGCAGCCAAGAAGCGTCTGGCTCCTACAATGAGCAGTTCTTC. Protein product: CASSQEASGSYNEQFF.